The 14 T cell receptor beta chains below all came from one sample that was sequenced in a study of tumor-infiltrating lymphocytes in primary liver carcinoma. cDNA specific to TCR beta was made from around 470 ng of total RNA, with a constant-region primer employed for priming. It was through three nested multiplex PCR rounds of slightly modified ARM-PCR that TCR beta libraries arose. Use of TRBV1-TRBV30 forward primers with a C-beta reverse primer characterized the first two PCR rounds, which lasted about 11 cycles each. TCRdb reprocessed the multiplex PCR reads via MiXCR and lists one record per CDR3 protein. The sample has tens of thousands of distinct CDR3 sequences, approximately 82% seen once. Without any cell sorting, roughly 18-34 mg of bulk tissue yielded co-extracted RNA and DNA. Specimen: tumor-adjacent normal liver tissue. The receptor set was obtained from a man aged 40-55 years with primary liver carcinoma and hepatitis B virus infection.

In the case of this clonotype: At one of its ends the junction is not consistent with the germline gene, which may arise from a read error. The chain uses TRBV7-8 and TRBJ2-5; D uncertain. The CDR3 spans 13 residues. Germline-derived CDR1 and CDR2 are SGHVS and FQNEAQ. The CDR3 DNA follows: TGTGCCAGCAGCATCGCGGTCCAAGAGACTCAGTACTTC. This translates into CASSIAVQETQYF.

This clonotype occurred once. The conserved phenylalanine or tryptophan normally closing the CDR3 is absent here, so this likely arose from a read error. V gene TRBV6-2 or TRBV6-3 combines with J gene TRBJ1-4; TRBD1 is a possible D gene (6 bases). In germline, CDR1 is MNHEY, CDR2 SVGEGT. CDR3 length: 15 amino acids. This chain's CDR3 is CASSYPGGGNEELFL. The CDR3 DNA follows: TGTGCCAGCAGTTACCCGGGAGGGGGTAATGAAGAACTGTTTCTT.

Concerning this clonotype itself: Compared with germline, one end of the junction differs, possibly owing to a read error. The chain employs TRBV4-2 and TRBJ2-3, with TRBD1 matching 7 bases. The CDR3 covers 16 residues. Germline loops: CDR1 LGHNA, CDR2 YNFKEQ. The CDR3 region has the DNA TGTGCCAGCAGCCAAGATGCGACAGGGATCACAGATACGCAGTATTTC. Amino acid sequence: CASSQDATGITDTQYF.

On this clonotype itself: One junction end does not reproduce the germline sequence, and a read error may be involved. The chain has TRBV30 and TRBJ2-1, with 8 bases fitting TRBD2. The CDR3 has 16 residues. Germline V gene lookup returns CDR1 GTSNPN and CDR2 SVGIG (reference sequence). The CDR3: CAWSARPSGLNNVQFF. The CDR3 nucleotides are TGTGCCTGGAGTGCCAGGCCTAGCGGGCTTAACAATGTGCAGTTCTTC.

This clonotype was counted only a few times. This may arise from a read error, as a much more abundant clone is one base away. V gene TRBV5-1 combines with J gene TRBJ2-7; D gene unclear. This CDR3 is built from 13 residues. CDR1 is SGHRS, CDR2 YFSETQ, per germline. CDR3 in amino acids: CASNLAPEYEQYF. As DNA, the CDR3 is TGCGCCAGCAACTTGGCGCCGGAGTACGAGCAGTACTTC.

CDR3 DNA sequence: TGCGCCAGCAACTCCTACGGACTAGTGGGAGAGCAAGAGACCCAGTACTTC. This codes for CASNSYGLVGEQETQYF. The chain carries TRBV5-1 and TRBJ2-5, with 7 bases lining up with TRBD2. CDR1 is SGHRS and CDR2 is YFSETQ in the germline V gene. The CDR3 is made up of 17 amino acids. The junction had 16 bases not matched to a gene; V was cut back by 6 bases and J by 2 bases.

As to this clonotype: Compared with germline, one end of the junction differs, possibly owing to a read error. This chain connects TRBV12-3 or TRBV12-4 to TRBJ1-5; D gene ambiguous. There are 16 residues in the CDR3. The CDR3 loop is CVSRSPGYVINQPQHF. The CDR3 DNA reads TGTGTCAGCAGATCTCCGGGATACGTTATCAATCAGCCCCAGCATTTT.

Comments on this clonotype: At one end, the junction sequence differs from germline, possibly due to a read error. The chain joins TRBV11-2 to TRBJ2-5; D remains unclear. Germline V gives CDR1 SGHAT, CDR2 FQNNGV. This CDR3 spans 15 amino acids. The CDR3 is CVSSPVGLAPETQYF. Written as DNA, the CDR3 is TGTGTCAGCAGCCCCGTCGGGCTGGCCCCAGAGACCCAGTACTTC. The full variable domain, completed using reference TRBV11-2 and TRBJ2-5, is EAGVAQSPRYKIIEKRQSVAFWCNPISGHATLYWYQQILGQGPKLLIQFQNNGVVDDSQLPKDRFSAERLKGVDSTLKIQPAKLEDSAVYLCVSSPVGLAPETQYFGPGTRLLVL.

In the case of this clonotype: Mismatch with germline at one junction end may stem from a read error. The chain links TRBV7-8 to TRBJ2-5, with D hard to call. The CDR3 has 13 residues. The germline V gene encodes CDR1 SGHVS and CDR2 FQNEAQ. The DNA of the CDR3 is TGTGCCAGCAGCACCGTGGGCCAAGAGACCCTGTACTTC. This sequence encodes CASSTVGQETLYF.

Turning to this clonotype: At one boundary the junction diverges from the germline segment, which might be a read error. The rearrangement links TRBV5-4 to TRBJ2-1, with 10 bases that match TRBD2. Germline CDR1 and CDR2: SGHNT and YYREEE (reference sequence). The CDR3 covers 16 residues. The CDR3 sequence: CASTLSPSGSLNEQFF. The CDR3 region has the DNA TGTGCCAGCACCTTGAGCCCTAGCGGGAGCCTCAATGAGCAGTTCTTC.

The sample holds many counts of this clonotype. The CDR3 nucleotides are TGTGCCAGCAGCTTAGTGACAGTCACCTCTGGAAACACCATATATTTT. Residues: CASSLVTVTSGNTIYF. This chain links TRBV7-9 with TRBJ1-3; D possibly corresponds to TRBD1 (5 bases). The CDR3 contains 16 residues. Trimming pared 1 base from V and 0 bases from J, leaving 10 bases between. Germline-derived CDR1 and CDR2 are SEHNR and FQNEAQ (reference sequence).

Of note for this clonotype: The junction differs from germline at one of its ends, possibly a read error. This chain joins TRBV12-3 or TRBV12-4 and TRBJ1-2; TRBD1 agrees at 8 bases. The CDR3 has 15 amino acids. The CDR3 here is CASRSGQGIGYGYAF. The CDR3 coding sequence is TGTGCCAGTAGATCCGGACAGGGCATTGGCTATGGCTACGCCTTC.

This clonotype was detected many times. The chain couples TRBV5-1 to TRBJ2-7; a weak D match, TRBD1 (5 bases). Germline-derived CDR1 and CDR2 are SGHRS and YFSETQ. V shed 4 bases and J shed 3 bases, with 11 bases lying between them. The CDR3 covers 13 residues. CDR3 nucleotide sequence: TGCGCCAGCAGCGCCGGACATCTCTACGAGCAGTACTTC. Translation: CASSAGHLYEQYF.

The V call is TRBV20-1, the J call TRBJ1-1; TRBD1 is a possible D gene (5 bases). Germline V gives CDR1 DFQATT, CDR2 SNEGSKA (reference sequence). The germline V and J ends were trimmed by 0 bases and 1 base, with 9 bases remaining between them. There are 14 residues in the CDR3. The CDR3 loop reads CSAREPGWNTEAFF. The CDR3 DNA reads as TGCAGTGCTAGAGAACCAGGGTGGAACACTGAAGCTTTCTTT.